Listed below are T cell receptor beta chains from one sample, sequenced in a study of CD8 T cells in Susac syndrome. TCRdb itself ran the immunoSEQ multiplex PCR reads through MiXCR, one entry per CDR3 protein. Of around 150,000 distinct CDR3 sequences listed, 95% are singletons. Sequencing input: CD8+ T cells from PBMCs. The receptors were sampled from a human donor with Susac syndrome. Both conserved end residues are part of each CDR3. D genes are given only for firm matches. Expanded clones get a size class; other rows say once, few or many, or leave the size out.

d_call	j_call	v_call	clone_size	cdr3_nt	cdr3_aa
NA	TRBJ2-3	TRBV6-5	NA	TGTGCCAGCAGTTATGGCCAACTCACAGATACGCAGTATTTT	CASSYGQLTDTQYF
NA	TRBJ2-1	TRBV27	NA	TGTGCCAGCAGTGACGGGCGGAACGCCTACAATGAGCAGTTCTTC	CASSDGRNAYNEQFF
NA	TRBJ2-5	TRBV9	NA	TGTGCCAGCAGCGTAGGAGGGGTCCACCAAGAGACCCAGTACTTC	CASSVGGVHQETQYF
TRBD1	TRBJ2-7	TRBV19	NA	TGTGCCAGTAGTATCGGGGGACAGGGCACCTACGAGCAGTACTTC	CASSIGGQGTYEQYF
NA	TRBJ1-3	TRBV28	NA	TGTGCCAGCAGCCCCCTACCTGATACCTACACCATATATTTT	CASSPLPDTYTIYF
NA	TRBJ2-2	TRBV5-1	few	TGCGCCAGCAGCTGGGGAACATACACCGGGGAGCTGTTTTTT	CASSWGTYTGELFF
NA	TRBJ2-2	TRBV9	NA	TGTGCCAGCAGCACCCAAAGGACAGAAAACACCGGGGAGCTGTTTTTT	CASSTQRTENTGELFF
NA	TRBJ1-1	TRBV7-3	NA	TGTGCCAGCAGCTTACTGATGAACACTGAAGCTTTCTTT	CASSLLMNTEAFF
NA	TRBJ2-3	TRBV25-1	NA	TGTGCCAGCAGTGACCTCGGATCTAGCACAGATACGCAGTATTTT	CASSDLGSSTDTQYF
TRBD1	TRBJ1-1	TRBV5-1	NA	TGCGCCAGCAGCTTCAGGGGGGAGAACACTGAAGCTTTCTTT	CASSFRGENTEAFF
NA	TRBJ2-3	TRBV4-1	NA	TGCGCCAGCAGCCACCGGTCCGAGGGGGATACGCAGTATTTT	CASSHRSEGDTQYF
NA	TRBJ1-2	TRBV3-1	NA	TGTGCCAGCAGCCAAGTGGGTACGGACGGGGGCTATGGCTACACCTTC	CASSQVGTDGGYGYTF
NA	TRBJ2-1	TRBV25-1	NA	TGTGCCAGCAGTGGAAGGGGGGATGTGCAGTTCTTC	CASSGRGDVQFF
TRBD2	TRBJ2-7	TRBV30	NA	TGTGCCTGGAGCGGACTAGCGGGAGCCTTCGAGCAGTACTTC	CAWSGLAGAFEQYF
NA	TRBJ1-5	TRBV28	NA	TGTGCCAGCAGTTTGGCACAGGGAAATCAGCCCCAGCATTTT	CASSLAQGNQPQHF
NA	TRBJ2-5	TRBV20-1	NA	TGCAGTGCTAGGCCTCCTGAGGGTCCGGAGACCCAGTACTTC	CSARPPEGPETQYF
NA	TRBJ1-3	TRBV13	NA	TGTGCCAGCAGCAGCAGGGGATCTGGAAACACCATATATTTT	CASSSRGSGNTIYF
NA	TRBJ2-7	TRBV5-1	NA	TGCGCCAGCAGCTTGTCCAACGAGCAGTACTTC	CASSLSNEQYF
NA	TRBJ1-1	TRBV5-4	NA	TGTGCCAGCAGCCGTGCCCCGACAATTTTGAACACTGAAGCTTTCTTT	CASSRAPTILNTEAFF
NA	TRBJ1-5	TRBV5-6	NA	TGTGCCAGCAGCTTGGGGACAGTTTATCAGCCCCAGCATTTT	CASSLGTVYQPQHF
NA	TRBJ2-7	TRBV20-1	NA	TGCAGTGCTAGAGATCCGTATTTCTACTACGAGCAGTACTTC	CSARDPYFYYEQYF
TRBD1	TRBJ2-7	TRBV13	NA	TGTGCCAGCAGCTTACCCGGACAGGGAGGCGAGCAGTACTTC	CASSLPGQGGEQYF
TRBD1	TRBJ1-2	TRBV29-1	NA	TGCAGCGTGGGTCATCCGGGACAGGGGGCTTCTGAGGGCTACACCTTC	CSVGHPGQGASEGYTF